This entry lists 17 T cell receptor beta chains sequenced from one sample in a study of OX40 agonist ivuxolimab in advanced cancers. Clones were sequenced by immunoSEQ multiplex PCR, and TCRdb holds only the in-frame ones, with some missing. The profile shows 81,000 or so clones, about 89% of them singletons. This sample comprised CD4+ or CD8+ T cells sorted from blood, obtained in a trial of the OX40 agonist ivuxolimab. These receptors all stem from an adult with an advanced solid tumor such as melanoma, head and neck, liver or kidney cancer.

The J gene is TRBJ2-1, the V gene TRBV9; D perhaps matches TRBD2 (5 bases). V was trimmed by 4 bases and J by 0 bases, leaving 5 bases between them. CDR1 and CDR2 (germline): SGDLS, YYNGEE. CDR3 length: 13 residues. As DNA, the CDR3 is TGTGCCAGCAGCCGGGGCTCCTACAATGAGCAGTTCTTC. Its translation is CASSRGSYNEQFF.

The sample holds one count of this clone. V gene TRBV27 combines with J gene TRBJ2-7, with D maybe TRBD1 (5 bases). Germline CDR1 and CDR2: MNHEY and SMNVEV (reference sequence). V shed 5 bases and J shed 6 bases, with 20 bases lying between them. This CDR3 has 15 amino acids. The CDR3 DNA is TGTGCCAGCAGTATCACCTACGGACATGTTGGCGAGCAGTACGTC. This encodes CASSITYGHVGEQYV.

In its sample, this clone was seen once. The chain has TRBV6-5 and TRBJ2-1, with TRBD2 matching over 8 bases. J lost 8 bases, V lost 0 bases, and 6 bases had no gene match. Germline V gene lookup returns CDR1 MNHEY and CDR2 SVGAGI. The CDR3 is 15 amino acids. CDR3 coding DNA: TGTGCCAGCAGTTACTCGTCGGGGGGGTTCGATGAGCAGTTCTTC. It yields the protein CASSYSSGGFDEQFF.

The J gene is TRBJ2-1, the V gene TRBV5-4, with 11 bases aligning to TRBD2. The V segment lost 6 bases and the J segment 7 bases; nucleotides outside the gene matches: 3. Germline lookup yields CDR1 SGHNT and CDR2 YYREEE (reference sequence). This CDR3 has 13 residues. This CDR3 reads CASILAGGNEQFF. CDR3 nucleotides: TGTGCCAGCATTCTAGCGGGAGGAAATGAGCAGTTCTTC.

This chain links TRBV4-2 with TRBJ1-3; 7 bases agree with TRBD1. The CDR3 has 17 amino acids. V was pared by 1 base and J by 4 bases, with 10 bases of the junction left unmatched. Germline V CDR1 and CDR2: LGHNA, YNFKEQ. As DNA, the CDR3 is TGTGCCAGCAGCCAAGCACTAGACAGGGAAAGGGGAAACACCATATATTTT. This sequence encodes CASSQALDRERGNTIYF.

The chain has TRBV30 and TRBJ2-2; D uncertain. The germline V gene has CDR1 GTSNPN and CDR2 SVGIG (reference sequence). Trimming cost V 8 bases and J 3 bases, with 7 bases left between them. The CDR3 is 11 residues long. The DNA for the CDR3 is TGTGCCGGCTCAGACACCGGGGAGCTGTTTTTT. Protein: CAGSDTGELFF.

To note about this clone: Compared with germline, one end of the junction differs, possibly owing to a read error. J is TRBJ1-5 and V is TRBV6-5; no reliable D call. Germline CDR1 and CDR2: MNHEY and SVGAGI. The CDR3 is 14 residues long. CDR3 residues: CASSYSVSHQPQHF. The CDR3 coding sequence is TGTGCCAGCAGTTACTCGGTTAGCCATCAGCCCCAGCATTTT.

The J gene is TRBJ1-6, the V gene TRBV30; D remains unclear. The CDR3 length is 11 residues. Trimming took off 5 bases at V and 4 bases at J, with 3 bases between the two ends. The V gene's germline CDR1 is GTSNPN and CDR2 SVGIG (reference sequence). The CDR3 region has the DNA TGTGCCTGGGGTTATAATTCACCCCTCCACTTT. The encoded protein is CAWGYNSPLHF.

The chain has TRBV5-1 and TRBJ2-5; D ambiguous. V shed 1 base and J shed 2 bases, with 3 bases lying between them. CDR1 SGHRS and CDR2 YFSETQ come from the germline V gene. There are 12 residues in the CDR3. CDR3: CASSLFQETQYF. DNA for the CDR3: TGCGCCAGCAGCTTGTTTCAAGAGACCCAGTACTTC. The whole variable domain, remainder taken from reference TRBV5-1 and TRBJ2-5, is KAGVTQTPRYLIKTRGQQVTLSCSPISGHRSVSWYQQTPGQGLQFLFEYFSETQRNKGNFPGRFSGRQFSNSRSEMNVSTLELGDSALYLCASSLFQETQYFGPGTRLLVL.

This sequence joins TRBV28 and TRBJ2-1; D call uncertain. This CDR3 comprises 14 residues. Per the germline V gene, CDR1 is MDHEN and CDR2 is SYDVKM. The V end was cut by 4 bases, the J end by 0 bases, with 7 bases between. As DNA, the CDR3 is TGTGCCAGCAGTTCCCTGAGCTCCTACAATGAGCAGTTCTTC. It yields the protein CASSSLSSYNEQFF.

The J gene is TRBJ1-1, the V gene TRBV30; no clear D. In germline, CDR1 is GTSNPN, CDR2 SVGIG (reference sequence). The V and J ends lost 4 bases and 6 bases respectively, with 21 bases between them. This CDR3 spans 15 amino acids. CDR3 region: CAWNLMAREIPEAFF. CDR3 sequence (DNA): TGTGCCTGGAACCTGATGGCAAGGGAGATCCCTGAAGCTTTCTTT.

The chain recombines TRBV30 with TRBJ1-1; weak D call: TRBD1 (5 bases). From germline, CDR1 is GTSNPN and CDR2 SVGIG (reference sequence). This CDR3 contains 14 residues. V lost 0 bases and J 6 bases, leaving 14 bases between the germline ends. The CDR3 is CAWSVRGGVPEAFF. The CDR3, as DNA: TGTGCCTGGAGTGTACGGGGGGGGGTTCCTGAAGCTTTCTTT.

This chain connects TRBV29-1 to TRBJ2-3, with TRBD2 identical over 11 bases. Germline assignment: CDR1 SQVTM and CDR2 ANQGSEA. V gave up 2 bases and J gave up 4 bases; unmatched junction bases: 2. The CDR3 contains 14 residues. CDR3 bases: TGCAGCGTTGAAAATAGCGGGAGGGCAGATACGCAGTATTTT. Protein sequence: CSVENSGRADTQYF.

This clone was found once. CDR3 nucleotides: TGTGCCAGCAGTTACCTAGCGGGAGGGGACAGGGAGCAGTTCTTC. Protein: CASSYLAGGDREQFF. This chain uses TRBV6-6 with TRBJ2-1; 12 nucleotides align to TRBD2. The V and J ends lost 2 bases and 10 bases, in that order; junction bases with no gene match: 6. The germline V gene has CDR1 MNHNY and CDR2 SVGAGI (reference sequence). The CDR3 spans 15 residues.

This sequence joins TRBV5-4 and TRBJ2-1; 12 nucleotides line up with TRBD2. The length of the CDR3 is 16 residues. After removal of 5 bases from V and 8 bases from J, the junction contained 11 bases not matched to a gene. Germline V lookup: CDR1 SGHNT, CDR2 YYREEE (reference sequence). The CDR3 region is CASRAASGGAIDEQFF. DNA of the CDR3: TGTGCCAGCAGAGCGGCTAGCGGGGGGGCAATCGATGAGCAGTTCTTC.

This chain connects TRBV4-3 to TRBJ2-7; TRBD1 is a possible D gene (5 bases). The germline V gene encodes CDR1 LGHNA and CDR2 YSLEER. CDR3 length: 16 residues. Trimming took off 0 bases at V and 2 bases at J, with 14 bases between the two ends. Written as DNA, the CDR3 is TGCGCCAGCAGCCAAGAAGTCGCAGGGTTTCCCTACGAGCAGTACTTC. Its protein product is CASSQEVAGFPYEQYF.

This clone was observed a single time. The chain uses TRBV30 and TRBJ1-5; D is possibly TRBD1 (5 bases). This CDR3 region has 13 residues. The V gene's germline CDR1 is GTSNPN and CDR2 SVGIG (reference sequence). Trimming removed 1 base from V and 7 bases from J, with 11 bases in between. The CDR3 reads CAWSDRMGQPQHF. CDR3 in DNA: TGTGCCTGGAGTGACAGGATGGGGCAGCCCCAGCATTTT.